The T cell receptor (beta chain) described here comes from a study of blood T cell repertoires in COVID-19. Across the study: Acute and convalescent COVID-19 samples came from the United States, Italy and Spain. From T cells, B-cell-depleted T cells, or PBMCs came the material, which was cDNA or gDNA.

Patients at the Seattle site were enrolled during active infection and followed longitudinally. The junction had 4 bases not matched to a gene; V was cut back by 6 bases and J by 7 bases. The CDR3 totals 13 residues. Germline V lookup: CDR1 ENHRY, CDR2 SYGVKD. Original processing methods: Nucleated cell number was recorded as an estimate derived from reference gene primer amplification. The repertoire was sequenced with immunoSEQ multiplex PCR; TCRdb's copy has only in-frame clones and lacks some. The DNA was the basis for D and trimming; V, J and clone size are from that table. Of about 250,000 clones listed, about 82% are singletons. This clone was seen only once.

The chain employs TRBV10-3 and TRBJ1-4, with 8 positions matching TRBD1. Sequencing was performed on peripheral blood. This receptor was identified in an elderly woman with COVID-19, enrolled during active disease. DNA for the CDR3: TGTGCCATCAGCCAGGGGACAGGTGAAAAACTGTTTTTT. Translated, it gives CAISQGTGEKLFF.